One sample yielded the 12 T cell receptor beta chains listed below, sequenced in a study of shared clonotypes between healthy human individuals. The method was immunoSEQ multiplex PCR; TCRdb's version includes in-frame clones alone and lacks a portion of them. This repertoire shows approximately 1,500,000 clones, around 95% found once; its top ten account for about 1%. Sequenced material: naive CD4+ T cells sorted from blood. Described subset: CD45RA+ positively selected. The receptors originated from a man aged 30 to 45 in good health.

The rearrangement uses TRBV7-8 and TRBJ2-1; D remains ambiguous. CDR1 SGHVS and CDR2 FQNEAQ come from the germline V gene. The V end was cut by 10 bases, the J end by 0 bases, with 16 bases between. CDR3 length equals 15 residues. CDR3 DNA: TGTGCCACAAGCGAAGGGCCGAGCTCCTACAATGAGCAGTTCTTC. Encoded protein: CATSEGPSSYNEQFF. Full variable domain (missing parts from reference TRBV7-8 and TRBJ2-1): GAGVSQSPRYKVAKRGQDVALRCDPISGHVSLFWYQQALGQGPEFLTYFQNEAQLDKSGLPSDRFFAERPEGSVSTLKIQRTQQEDSAVYLCATSEGPSSYNEQFFGPGTRLTVL.

The V call is TRBV2, the J call TRBJ2-1, with D maybe TRBD1 (6 bases). Trimming took off 4 bases at V and 7 bases at J, with 20 bases between the two ends. CDR1 is SNHLY, CDR2 FYNNEI, per germline. The CDR3 spans 16 residues. The CDR3 sequence: CASSGPTGRYRNEQFF. Here the CDR3 DNA reads TGTGCCAGCAGTGGTCCGACAGGACGATACAGGAATGAGCAGTTCTTC.

This clone has just one count. Here the CDR3 DNA reads TGTGCCAGCAGCTTCCCACAGGGGGCTCTTGGAAACACCATATATTTT. Protein product: CASSFPQGALGNTIYF. The rearrangement joins TRBV5-6 to TRBJ1-3; 9 nucleotides line up with TRBD1. The CDR3 has 16 residues. Germline values: CDR1 SGHDT, CDR2 YYEEEE. V gave up 2 bases and J gave up 3 bases; unmatched junction bases: 6. The whole variable domain, remainder taken from reference TRBV5-6 and TRBJ1-3, is DAGVTQSPTHLIKTRGQQVTLRCSPKSGHDTVSWYQQALGQGPQFIFQYYEEEERQRGNFPDRFSGHQFPNYSSELNVNALLLGDSALYLCASSFPQGALGNTIYFGEGSWLTVV.

The genes are TRBV7-2 and TRBJ2-7; TRBD1 aligns across 10 bases. This CDR3 has 18 residues. Per the germline V gene, CDR1 is SGHTA and CDR2 is FQGNSA. Trimming at V came to 5 bases and at J to 12 bases, leaving 25 bases not matched to a gene. In DNA form, the CDR3 reads TGTGCCAGCAGCCCGGAGCCCTTTGGCGGACAGGGGGTAGGGTCGCTGTACTTC. Amino acids: CASSPEPFGGQGVGSLYF.

The V and J genes are TRBV7-2 and TRBJ2-7; D not resolved. V lost 1 base and J lost 6, with 10 bases in between. The CDR3 is made up of 13 amino acids. Germline CDR1 and CDR2: SGHTA and FQGNSA. The CDR3 bases are TGTGCCAGCAGCTTAGTTAACGGTTTCGAGCAGTACTTC. Its translation: CASSLVNGFEQYF.

The J gene is TRBJ2-5, the V gene TRBV7-9; D is perhaps TRBD2 (6 bases). Deletions cut 0 bases from V and 1 base from J, with 9 bases between. The CDR3 extends over 15 amino acids. Germline lookup yields CDR1 SEHNR and CDR2 FQNEAQ (reference sequence). The CDR3 loop reads CASSLARGFQETQYF. CDR3 sequence (DNA): TGTGCCAGCAGCTTAGCTCGGGGGTTCCAAGAGACCCAGTACTTC.

The chain's CDR3 is CAWVAGDADTQYF. For the CDR3, the DNA is TGTGCCTGGGTGGCGGGAGACGCAGATACGCAGTATTTT. The chain carries TRBV30 and TRBJ2-3; 7 bases map to TRBD2. The CDR3 spans 13 residues. Unmatched junction bases numbered 6, after V lost 5 bases and J lost 4 bases. Per the germline V gene, CDR1 is GTSNPN and CDR2 is SVGIG (reference sequence).

This sequence joins TRBV11-2 and TRBJ1-3, with 8 nucleotides matching TRBD1. Looked up from germline, CDR1 is SGHAT and CDR2 is FQNNGV. The V segment lost 5 bases and the J segment 10 bases; nucleotides outside the gene matches: 10. The CDR3 is 14 residues long. This chain's CDR3 is CASSDRQGRVTIYF. DNA of the CDR3: TGTGCCAGCAGCGATCGACAGGGGAGGGTTACCATATATTTT.

This clone was observed a single time. V usage is TRBV2 and J usage is TRBJ2-2; 10 bases match TRBD1. J was trimmed by 1 base and V by 6 bases; bases with no gene match: 2. The CDR3 is 15 amino acids. Germline CDR1 and CDR2: SNHLY and FYNNEI. In nucleotides, the CDR3 is TGTGCCAGCAGGGGGGACAGGGGGAACACCGGGGAGCTGTTTTTT. Protein: CASRGDRGNTGELFF.

The chain carries TRBV19 and TRBJ2-2, with 9 bases aligning to TRBD1. Germline V gene sequence: CDR1 LNHDA, CDR2 SQIVND (reference sequence). This CDR3 spans 17 amino acids. With V trimmed by 4 bases and J by 5 bases, 11 bases remained unmatched. The CDR3 sequence: CASSKQGAPLKTGELFF. CDR3 nucleotides: TGTGCCAGTAGTAAACAGGGGGCCCCATTGAAGACCGGGGAGCTGTTTTTT. Full variable domain (outside the CDR3, taken from reference TRBV19 and TRBJ2-2): DGGITQSPKYLFRKEGQNVTLSCEQNLNHDAMYWYRQDPGQGLRLIYYSQIVNDFQKGDIAEGYSVSREKKESFPLTVTSAQKNPTAFYLCASSKQGAPLKTGELFFGEGSRLTVL.

J is TRBJ2-1 and V is TRBV11-1; 7 bases match TRBD2. Trimming removed 4 bases from V and 9 bases from J; junction bases left unmatched: 9. The CDR3 runs to 14 residues. In germline, CDR1 is SGHAT, CDR2 FQDESV (reference sequence). CDR3 in amino acids: CASSWGGRFGEQFF. The CDR3, as DNA: TGTGCCAGCAGCTGGGGGGGGAGATTTGGTGAGCAGTTCTTC.

V is TRBV11-2 and J is TRBJ1-2, with unresolved D. Trimming took 3 bases from V and 3 from J, leaving 8 bases between them. Germline values: CDR1 SGHAT, CDR2 FQNNGV. The CDR3 covers 13 residues. CDR3 sequence reads: CASSFDRYYGYTF. CDR3 coding DNA: TGTGCCAGCAGCTTCGACCGGTACTATGGCTACACCTTC.